These 4 T cell receptor beta chains were sequenced from one sample in a study of multiple sclerosis patients with progressive multifocal leukoencephalopathy. Time point meaning: 12 to 13 months of natalizumab therapy. Assay: immunoSEQ multiplex PCR; the TCRdb copy retains only in-frame clones and omits some. Here the sample spans under 30,000 clones, approximately 90% being singletons. This material consisted of PBMCs, taken from a patient treated with natalizumab. All receptors come from a man aged 30-40 years with multiple sclerosis.

V gene TRBV5-1 combines with J gene TRBJ2-5; D is ambiguous. The assigned J gene may be wrong: the sequence end matches TRBJ2-7 better. CDR3 length: 16 amino acids. Germline CDR1 SGHRS, CDR2 YFSETQ. CDR3 amino acids: CASSLSVATIAYEQYF. The CDR3 DNA reads TGCGCCAGCAGCTTGTCGGTAGCCACGATAGCCTACGAGCAGTACTTC.

The chain joins TRBV5-8 to TRBJ2-1; maybe TRBD2 (5 bases). The ends were cut back, 4 bases at V and 4 bases at J, with 15 bases in the middle. Germline-derived CDR1 and CDR2 are SGHTS and YDEGEE. There are 15 residues in the CDR3. CDR3 sequence: CASSALSEPYNEQFF. The CDR3 DNA reads TGTGCCAGCAGCGCCCTTAGCGAACCTTACAATGAGCAGTTCTTC.

This chain uses TRBV11-3 with TRBJ2-4; D is perhaps TRBD2 (6 bases). The CDR3 is made up of 18 amino acids. Trimming cost V 0 bases and J 1 base, with 16 bases left between them. Germline V gene data show CDR1 as SGHNT and CDR2 as YENEEA. CDR3 coding DNA: TGTGCCAGCAGCTTAGATCTAGGAGGGCCTGGGGCCAAAAACATTCAGTACTTC. This gives the protein CASSLDLGGPGAKNIQYF.

This rearrangement joins TRBV5-4 to TRBJ2-1; 10 nucleotides agree with TRBD2. The CDR3 runs to 14 residues. After removal of 5 bases from V and 8 bases from J, the junction contained 7 bases not matched to a gene. Looked up from germline, CDR1 is SGHNT and CDR2 is YYREEE (reference sequence). As DNA, the CDR3 is TGTGCCAGCAGTTACAGCGGGAGGGCCCATGAGCAGTTCTTC. This encodes CASSYSGRAHEQFF. Complete variable domain (other parts from reference TRBV5-4 and TRBJ2-1): ETGVTQSPTHLIKTRGQQVTLRCSSQSGHNTVSWYQQALGQGPQFIFQYYREEENGRGNFPPRFSGLQFPNYSSELNVNALELDDSALYLCASSYSGRAHEQFFGPGTRLTVL.